The 19 T cell receptor beta chains below were found in one sample sequenced in a study of blood T cell repertoires in COVID-19 (dated by TCRdb to 2020 to 2021). Receptor amplification or capture employed the immunoSEQ multiplex PCR assay. The source is immuneACCESS, and TCRdb retained only in-frame sequences with V and J called. Part of the clones is not carried over; for the studies checked, unresolved V genes explain less than half of this, and the remainder is unexplained. Recorded for this sample are roughly 100,000 clones; about 64% of them occurred a single time. The ten largest clones represent less than 1% of the sample. The sequencing input was peripheral blood. Receptors were obtained from a human donor with acute or convalescent COVID-19. The donor label of this sample is uncertain.

V gene TRBV29-1 combines with J gene TRBJ2-1; 7 bases line up with TRBD1. The V segment lost 6 bases and the J segment 5 bases; nucleotides outside the gene matches: 4. The CDR3 extends over 12 amino acids. Looked up from germline, CDR1 is SQVTM and CDR2 is ANQGSEA. The CDR3 region has the DNA TGCAGCGTCGCGACAGGGAACAATGAGCAGTTCTTC. As protein: CSVATGNNEQFF.

The chain uses TRBV28 and TRBJ2-1; 8 bases are a match to TRBD2. V shed 5 bases, J shed 0 bases, and the junction held 12 bases outside the gene matches. The CDR3 extends over 18 amino acids. Germline values: CDR1 MDHEN, CDR2 SYDVKM. The CDR3 sequence is CASSDPAGGSSSYNEQFF. Here the CDR3 DNA reads TGTGCCAGCAGTGATCCGGCGGGGGGCTCGAGCTCCTACAATGAGCAGTTCTTC.

This clone was detected once. The genes are TRBV3-1 (or the pseudogene TRBV3-2) and TRBJ1-2, with a weak D call TRBD1 (5 bases). Trimming pared 9 bases from V and 4 bases from J, leaving 15 bases between. The germline V gene has CDR1 LGHDT and CDR2 YNNKEL (reference sequence). The CDR3 length is 13 residues. CDR3 DNA: TGTGCCAGTTACAGGTCCGGTCCCTATGGCTACACCTTC. As protein: CASYRSGPYGYTF.

This clone has a handful of counts. The V and J genes are TRBV5-4 and TRBJ1-6; the match to TRBD1 covers 11 bases. V dropped 2 bases and J dropped 10; count of bases not matched to a gene: 8. CDR1 is SGHNT and CDR2 is YYREEE in the germline V gene (reference sequence). The CDR3 sequence is 16 residues long. The CDR3 region is CASSLRVGTGGSPLHF. CDR3 in DNA: TGTGCCAGCAGCTTAAGGGTGGGGACAGGGGGATCACCCCTCCACTTT.

This clone appeared a single time. A read error may produce the germline difference seen at one junction end. V is TRBV7-2 and J is TRBJ2-7; TRBD1 matches at 7 bases. The CDR3 is 14 amino acids. Looked up from germline, CDR1 is SGHTA and CDR2 is FQGNSA. The CDR3 reads CASTLGGRYYEQYF. CDR3 DNA: TGTGCCAGCACCTTAGGGGGCCGGTACTACGAGCAGTACTTC. Based on the CDR3 plus reference TRBV7-2 and TRBJ2-7, the full variable domain is GAGVSQSPSNKVTEKGKDVELRCDPISGHTALYWYRQSLGQGLEFLIYFQGNSAPDKSGLPSDRFSAERTGGSVSTLTIQRTQQEDSAVYLCASTLGGRYYEQYFGPGTRLTVT.

This chain joins TRBV24-1 and TRBJ2-1; 16 bases are a match to TRBD2. CDR3 size: 19 residues. Trimming removed 3 bases from V and 2 bases from J; junction bases left unmatched: 6. From germline, CDR1 is KGHDR and CDR2 SFDVKD. The CDR3, as DNA: TGTGCCACCAGTGATACGGGACTAGCGGGGGGGTTGGCCTACAATGAGCAGTTCTTC. It specifies CATSDTGLAGGLAYNEQFF.

In the case of this clone: This same CDR3 is encoded by further DNA sequences in the sample. The chain combines TRBV27 with TRBJ2-3, with 8 bases that match TRBD2. The CDR3 has 14 amino acids. The J segment lost 4 bases and the V segment lost 8 bases, leaving 8 bases of the junction unmatched. Germline V lookup: CDR1 MNHEY, CDR2 SMNVEV (reference sequence). CDR3 amino acids: CASSRGGAADTQYF. In DNA form, the CDR3 reads TGTGCCAGCTCTCGGGGGGGGGCTGCAGATACGCAGTATTTT.

This clone was counted once. The chain is built from TRBV5-4 and TRBJ2-5; D is undetermined. The CDR3 extends over 12 amino acids. Germline V gene sequence: CDR1 SGHNT, CDR2 YYREEE (reference sequence). V was shortened by 4 bases and J by 1 base, with 5 bases between the two germline ends. CDR3 DNA sequence: TGTGCCAGCAGCCTACCCCAAGAGACCCAGTACTTC. Its protein is CASSLPQETQYF.

This chain links TRBV4-1 with TRBJ2-5; 7 bases fit TRBD1. Germline assignment: CDR1 MGHRA and CDR2 YSYEKL. The length of the CDR3 is 17 residues. The trim removed 1 base at V and 2 bases at J, leaving 10 bases unmatched. In nucleotides, the CDR3 is TGCGCCAGCAGCCAAGGTCGCCCAGGGGGTTGGCAAGAGACCCAGTACTTC. It encodes CASSQGRPGGWQETQYF.

The chain links TRBV5-5 to TRBJ2-3, with TRBD1 matching over 8 bases. V was clipped by 2 bases and J by 4 bases; unmatched bases: 3. Germline lookup yields CDR1 SGHKS and CDR2 YYEKEE (reference sequence). CDR3 size: 14 residues. The CDR3 reads CASSLGQGSDTQYF. Written as DNA, the CDR3 is TGTGCCAGCAGCTTAGGACAGGGTTCAGATACGCAGTATTTT.

The chain combines TRBV11-2 with TRBJ2-1; maybe TRBD2 (5 bases). V lost 5 bases and J lost 4, with 15 bases in between. This CDR3 region has 15 residues. The V gene's germline CDR1 is SGHAT and CDR2 FQNNGV. The CDR3 reads CASSVREIGYNEQFF. CDR3 DNA sequence: TGTGCCAGCAGCGTACGGGAAATTGGTTACAATGAGCAGTTCTTC.

This clone was found once. This chain uses TRBV11-2 with TRBJ1-2; 9 bases align to TRBD1. The junction had 18 bases not matched to a gene; V was cut back by 5 bases and J by 8 bases. There are 17 residues in the CDR3. Germline V CDR1 and CDR2: SGHAT, FQNNGV. CDR3 region: CASSEWDREYGRDGYTF. The CDR3, as DNA: TGTGCCAGCAGCGAATGGGACAGGGAGTATGGCAGGGACGGCTACACCTTC.

Only a few counts were recorded for this clone. The gene calls are TRBV28 and TRBJ1-1; D is possibly TRBD1 (5 bases). The CDR3 runs to 15 residues. Germline V gives CDR1 MDHEN, CDR2 SYDVKM. V gave up 8 bases and J gave up 1 base, with 17 bases separating them. The CDR3 sequence is CASLSLAGPNTEAFF. CDR3 nucleotides: TGTGCCAGCCTCAGTTTGGCAGGGCCGAACACTGAAGCTTTCTTT. Full variable domain (missing parts from reference TRBV28 and TRBJ1-1): DVKVTQSSRYLVKRTGEKVFLECVQDMDHENMFWYRQDPGLGLRLIYFSYDVKMKEKGDIPEGYSVSREKKERFSLILESASTNQTSMYLCASLSLAGPNTEAFFGQGTRLTVV.

About this clone itself: The same CDR3 is also encoded by other DNA sequences in this sample. J is TRBJ2-7 and V is TRBV18, with a possible D match to TRBD1 (5 bases). The germline CDR1 and CDR2 sequences are KGHSH and LQKENI. Between the trimmed V and J ends, which lost 2 bases and 4 bases, there was a span of 6 bases. This CDR3 is built from 12 residues. The CDR3 is CASSPTGYEQYF. The CDR3 DNA is TGTGCCAGCTCACCAACAGGTTACGAGCAGTACTTC.

This clone was observed a few times. The V gene is TRBV5-3, the J gene TRBJ2-3; weak D call: TRBD2 (6 bases). TRBV5-3 is an open reading frame whose function is uncertain. The CDR3 is 17 amino acids. V was shortened by 5 bases and J by 0 bases, with 19 bases between the two germline ends. The CDR3 loop reads CARSGNERASSTDTQYF. The CDR3 nucleotides are TGTGCCAGAAGTGGGAATGAGCGGGCTTCCAGCACAGATACGCAGTATTTT.

This sequence joins TRBV30 and TRBJ1-5; D perhaps matches TRBD1 (5 bases). Trimming cost V 6 bases and J 2 bases, with 14 bases left between them. The CDR3 totals 14 residues. Germline loops: CDR1 GTSNPN, CDR2 SVGIG (reference sequence). CDR3 nucleotides: TGTGCCTGCCAAGTGGGGGAGGGCAATCAGCCCCAGCATTTT. Its protein is CACQVGEGNQPQHF.

This clone came up once. This chain links TRBV2 with TRBJ1-5, with TRBD1 as a possible D gene (5 bases). The V end lost 7 bases, the J end lost 0 bases, and 19 bases lay between the germline ends. Germline lookup yields CDR1 SNHLY and CDR2 FYNNEI. The CDR3 runs to 17 residues. CDR3 sequence: CASKSWGDGYSNQPQHF. CDR3 nucleotide sequence: TGTGCCAGCAAGTCATGGGGGGATGGTTATAGCAATCAGCCCCAGCATTTT.

This clone was observed a handful of times. The rearrangement links TRBV28 to TRBJ1-2; 11 bases agree with TRBD1. CDR1 MDHEN and CDR2 SYDVKM come from the germline V gene. V lost 1 base to trimming and J lost 4 bases; unmatched junction nucleotides: 8. The CDR3 covers 17 residues. The DNA for the CDR3 is TGTGCCAGCAGTTTATCCTTGGGACAGGGGGACGGCTATGGCTACACCTTC. Protein: CASSLSLGQGDGYGYTF.

The V and J genes are TRBV24-1 and TRBJ2-5; no clear D gene. CDR1 KGHDR and CDR2 SFDVKD come from the germline V gene. Trimming took 6 bases from V and 5 from J, leaving 18 bases between them. This CDR3 comprises 15 residues. CDR3 protein: CATSSPRSYPETQYF. As DNA, the CDR3 is TGTGCCACCAGTAGCCCCCGGTCGTACCCGGAGACCCAGTACTTC.